Below, one TCR beta chain is given with its context. The data are from a study of cytomegalovirus exposure and HLA in healthy donors. CDR3 length equals 13 residues. Germline V gene sequence: CDR1 SEHNR, CDR2 FQNEAQ (reference sequence). With 4 bases removed from V and 4 bases from J, the gap between germline ends came to 11 bases. The PCR contained 60 Vbeta and 13 Jbeta primers. Generated by immunoSEQ multiplex PCR, the TCRdb table keeps only in-frame clones and is missing some. The sample contains some 100,000 clones, 70% to 80% of which appear only once. The sample comprised PBMCs. This TCR was sampled from a male donor in good health and CMV-seropositive. The genes are TRBV7-9 and TRBJ2-7, with D possibly matching TRBD1 (5 bases). The CDR3 reads CASSWTQGYEQYF. The CDR3 DNA sequence: TGTGCCAGCAGCTGGACGCAGGGATACGAGCAGTACTTC.